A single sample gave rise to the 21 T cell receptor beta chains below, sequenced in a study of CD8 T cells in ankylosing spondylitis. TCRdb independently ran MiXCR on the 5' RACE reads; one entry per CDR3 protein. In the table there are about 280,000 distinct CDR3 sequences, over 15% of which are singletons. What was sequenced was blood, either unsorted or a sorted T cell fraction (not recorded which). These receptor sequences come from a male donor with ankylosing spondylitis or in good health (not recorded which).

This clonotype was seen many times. CDR3 nucleotide sequence: TGCAGCGTTGTGGACAGGGGTAGCACAGATACGCAGTATTTT. Protein product: CSVVDRGSTDTQYF. The rearrangement uses TRBV29-1 and TRBJ2-3, with TRBD1 matching over 9 bases. Unmatched junction bases numbered 2, after V lost 4 bases and J lost 0 bases. Germline V gene data show CDR1 as SQVTM and CDR2 as ANQGSEA. This CDR3 contains 14 residues.

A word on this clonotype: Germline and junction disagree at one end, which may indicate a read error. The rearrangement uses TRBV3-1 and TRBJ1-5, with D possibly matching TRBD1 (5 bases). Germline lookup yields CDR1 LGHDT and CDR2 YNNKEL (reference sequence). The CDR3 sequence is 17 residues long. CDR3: CASSRGIRTGGNQAQHF. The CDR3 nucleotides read TGTGCCAGCAGTCGAGGGATTCGAACAGGAGGGAATCAGGCCCAGCATTTT.

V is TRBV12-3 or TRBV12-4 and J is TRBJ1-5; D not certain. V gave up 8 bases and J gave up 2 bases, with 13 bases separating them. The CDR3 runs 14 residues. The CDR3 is CASAFSGGNQPQHF. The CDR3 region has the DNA TGTGCCAGCGCTTTTTCAGGAGGCAATCAGCCCCAGCATTTT.

DNA of the CDR3: TGCAGTGCTAGGAAGAGCGGTGTCACAGATACGCAGTATTTT. This gives the protein CSARKSGVTDTQYF. The chain uses TRBV20-1 and TRBJ2-3; D is possibly TRBD2 (5 bases). The CDR3 runs 14 residues. CDR1 is DFQATT, CDR2 SNEGSKA, per germline (reference sequence). V gave up 3 bases and J gave up 2 bases, with 12 bases separating them.

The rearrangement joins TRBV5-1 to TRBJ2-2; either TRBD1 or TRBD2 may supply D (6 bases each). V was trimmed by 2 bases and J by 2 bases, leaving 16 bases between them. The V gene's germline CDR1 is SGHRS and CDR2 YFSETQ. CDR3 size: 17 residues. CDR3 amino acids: CASSFPQGSGNTGELFF. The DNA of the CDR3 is TGCGCCAGCAGCTTCCCACAGGGTAGCGGAAACACCGGGGAGCTGTTTTTT.

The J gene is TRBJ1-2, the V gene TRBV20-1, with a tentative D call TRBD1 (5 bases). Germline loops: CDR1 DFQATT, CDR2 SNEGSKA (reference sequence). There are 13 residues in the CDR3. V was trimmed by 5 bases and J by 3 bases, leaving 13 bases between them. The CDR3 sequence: CSAPWDLHYGYTF. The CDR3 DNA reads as TGCAGTGCTCCTTGGGACCTCCACTATGGCTACACCTTC.

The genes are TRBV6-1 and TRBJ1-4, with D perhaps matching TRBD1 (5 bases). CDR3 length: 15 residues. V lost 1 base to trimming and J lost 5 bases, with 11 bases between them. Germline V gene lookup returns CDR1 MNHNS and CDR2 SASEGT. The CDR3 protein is CASSEVDAGNEKLFF. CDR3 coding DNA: TGTGCCAGCAGTGAAGTCGACGCAGGGAATGAAAAACTGTTTTTT.

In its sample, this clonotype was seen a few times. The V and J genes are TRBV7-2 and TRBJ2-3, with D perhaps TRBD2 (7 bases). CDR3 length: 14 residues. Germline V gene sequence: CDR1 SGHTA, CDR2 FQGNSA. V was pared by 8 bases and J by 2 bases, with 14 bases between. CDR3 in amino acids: CASRTGGVTDTQYF. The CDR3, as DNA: TGTGCCAGCCGAACGGGGGGCGTCACAGATACGCAGTATTTT.

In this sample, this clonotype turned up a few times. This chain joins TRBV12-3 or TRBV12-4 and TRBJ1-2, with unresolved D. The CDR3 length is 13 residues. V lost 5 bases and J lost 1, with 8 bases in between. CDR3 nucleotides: TGTGCCAGCAGTCCGGACGGTAACTATGGCTACACCTTC. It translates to CASSPDGNYGYTF.

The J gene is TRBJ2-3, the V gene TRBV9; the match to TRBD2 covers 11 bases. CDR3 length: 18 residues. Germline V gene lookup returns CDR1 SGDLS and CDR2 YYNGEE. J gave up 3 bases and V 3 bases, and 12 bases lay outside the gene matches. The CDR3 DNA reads TGTGCCAGCAGCGCCCTACTAGCGGGGGTATCGTCTACAGATACGCAGTATTTT. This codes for CASSALLAGVSSTDTQYF.

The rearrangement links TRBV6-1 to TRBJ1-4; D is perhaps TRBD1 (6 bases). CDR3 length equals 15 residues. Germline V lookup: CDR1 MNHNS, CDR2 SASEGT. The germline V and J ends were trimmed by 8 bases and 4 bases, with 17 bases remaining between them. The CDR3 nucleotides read TGTGCCAGCTCCAAAGATGGGGGCCGTAATGAAAAACTGTTTTTT. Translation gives CASSKDGGRNEKLFF.

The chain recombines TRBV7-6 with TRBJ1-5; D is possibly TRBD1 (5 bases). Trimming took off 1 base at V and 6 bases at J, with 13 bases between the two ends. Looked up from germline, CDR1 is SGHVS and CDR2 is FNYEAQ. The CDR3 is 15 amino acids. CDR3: CASSLGGRVPQPQHF. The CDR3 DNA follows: TGTGCCAGCAGCTTAGGAGGCAGGGTCCCTCAGCCCCAGCATTTT.

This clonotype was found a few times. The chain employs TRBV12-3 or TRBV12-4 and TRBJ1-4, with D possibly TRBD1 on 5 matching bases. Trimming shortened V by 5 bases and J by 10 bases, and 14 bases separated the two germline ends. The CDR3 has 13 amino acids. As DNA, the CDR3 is TGTGCCAGCAGTGCCATGGCTGGGGGAAAACTGTTTTTT. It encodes CASSAMAGGKLFF.

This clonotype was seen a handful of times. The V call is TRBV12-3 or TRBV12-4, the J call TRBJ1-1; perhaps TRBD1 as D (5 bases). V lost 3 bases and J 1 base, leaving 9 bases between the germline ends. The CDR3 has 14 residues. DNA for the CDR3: TGTGCCAGCAGTTTTATCCAGGGGAACACTGAAGCTTTCTTT. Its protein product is CASSFIQGNTEAFF.

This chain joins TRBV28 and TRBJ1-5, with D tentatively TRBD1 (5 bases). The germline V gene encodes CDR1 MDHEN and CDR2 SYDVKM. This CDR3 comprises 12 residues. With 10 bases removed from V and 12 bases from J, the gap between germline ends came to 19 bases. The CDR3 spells CANSPTRGNQHF. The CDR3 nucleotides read TGTGCCAACTCCCCCACACGGGGGAACCAGCATTTT.

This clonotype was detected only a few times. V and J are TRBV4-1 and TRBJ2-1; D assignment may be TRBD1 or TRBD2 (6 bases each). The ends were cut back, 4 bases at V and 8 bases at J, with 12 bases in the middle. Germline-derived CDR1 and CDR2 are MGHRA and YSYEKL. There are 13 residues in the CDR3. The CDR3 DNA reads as TGCGCCAGCAGCCTGGGGGGCCGGTATGAGCAGTTCTTC. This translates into CASSLGGRYEQFF.

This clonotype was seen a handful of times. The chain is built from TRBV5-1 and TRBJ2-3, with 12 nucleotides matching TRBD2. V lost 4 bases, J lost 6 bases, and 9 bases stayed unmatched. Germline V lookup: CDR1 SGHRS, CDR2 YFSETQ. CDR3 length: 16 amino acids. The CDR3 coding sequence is TGCGCCAGCAGCCGGATAAAGACTAGCGGGAGTGATACGCAGTATTTT. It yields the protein CASSRIKTSGSDTQYF.

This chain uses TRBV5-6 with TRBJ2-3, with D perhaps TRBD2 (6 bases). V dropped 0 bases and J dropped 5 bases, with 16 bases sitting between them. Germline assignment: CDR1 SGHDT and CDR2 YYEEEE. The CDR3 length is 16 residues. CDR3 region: CASSLANRRRGDTQYF. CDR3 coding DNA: TGTGCCAGCAGCTTGGCAAATCGGCGGAGGGGAGATACGCAGTATTTT.

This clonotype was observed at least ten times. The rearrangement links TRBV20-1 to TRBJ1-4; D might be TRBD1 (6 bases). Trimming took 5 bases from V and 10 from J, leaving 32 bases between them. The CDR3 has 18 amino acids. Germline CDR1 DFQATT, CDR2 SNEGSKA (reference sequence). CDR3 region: CSAVDGVLNLDRRGKLFF. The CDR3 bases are TGCAGTGCTGTGGATGGGGTCCTAAACCTGGACAGACGAGGAAAACTGTTTTTT.

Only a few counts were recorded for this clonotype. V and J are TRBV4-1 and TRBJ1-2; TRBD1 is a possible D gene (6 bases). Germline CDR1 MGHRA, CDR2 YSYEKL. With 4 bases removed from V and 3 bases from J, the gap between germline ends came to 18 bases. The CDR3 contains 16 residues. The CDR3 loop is CASSPDGTPGDYGYTF. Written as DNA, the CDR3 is TGCGCCAGCAGCCCGGATGGGACACCGGGGGACTATGGCTACACCTTC.

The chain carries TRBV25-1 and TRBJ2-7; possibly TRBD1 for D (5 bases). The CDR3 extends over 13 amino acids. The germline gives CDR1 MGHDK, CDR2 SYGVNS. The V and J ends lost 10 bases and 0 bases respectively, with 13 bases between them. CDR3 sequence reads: CATVGESSYEQYV. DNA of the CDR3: TGTGCCACCGTAGGGGAAAGCTCCTACGAGCAGTACGTC.